The rows below give T cell receptor beta chains drawn from one sample of a study of cytomegalovirus exposure and HLA in healthy donors. Assay: immunoSEQ multiplex PCR; the TCRdb copy retains only in-frame clones and omits some. The sample records 95,000 to 150,000 clones, 73% being singletons. The sample consisted of PBMCs. The receptors were sampled from a man in his fifties or sixties in good health and CMV-seropositive. Both conserved end residues are part of each CDR3. D genes are given only for firm matches. Clone sizes are given selectively: once, few, many, or a class where the clone is expanded.

D gene	clone size	J gene	V gene	CDR3 protein	CDR3 DNA
-	-	TRBJ1-1	TRBV2	CASGWTVNTEAFF	TGTGCCAGCGGGTGGACAGTTAACACTGAAGCTTTCTTT
TRBD1	-	TRBJ2-2	TRBV7-3	CASSKTGTGELFF	TGTGCCAGCAGCAAGACAGGGACCGGGGAGCTGTTTTTT
-	-	TRBJ2-7	TRBV19	CASSPTRQLHEQYF	TGTGCCAGTAGTCCGACCCGACAGCTCCACGAGCAGTACTTC
-	few	TRBJ2-1	TRBV21-1	CASRKMGGGVLHEQFF	TGTGCCAGCAGGAAAATGGGGGGTGGGGTTTTGCATGAGCAGTTCTTC
TRBD1	-	TRBJ2-5	TRBV9	CASSLWTGGMETQYF	TGTGCCAGCAGCTTATGGACAGGGGGTATGGAGACCCAGTACTTC
TRBD1	-	TRBJ2-3	TRBV29-1	CSVAPTGADTQYF	TGCAGCGTTGCACCCACAGGGGCAGATACGCAGTATTTT
-	-	TRBJ2-2	TRBV30	CAWRRTLNTGELFF	TGTGCCTGGAGGAGGACACTTAACACCGGGGAGCTGTTTTTT
TRBD1	-	TRBJ1-1	TRBV5-5	CASSLAKDRGGTEAFF	TGTGCCAGCAGCTTGGCTAAAGACAGGGGTGGCACTGAAGCTTTCTTT
TRBD2	-	TRBJ2-3	TRBV7-8	CASSLELAGTDTQYF	TGTGCCAGCAGCTTAGAGCTAGCGGGTACAGATACGCAGTATTTT
-	-	TRBJ2-7	TRBV5-6	CASSAGQGLFSYEQYF	TGTGCCAGCAGCGCGGGCCAGGGACTTTTCTCCTACGAGCAGTACTTC
TRBD1	once	TRBJ2-1	TRBV6-5	CASGDRVGRNEQFF	TGTGCCAGCGGGGACAGGGTTGGGCGCAATGAGCAGTTCTTC
-	-	TRBJ2-1	TRBV2	CASSEVGGGEQFF	TGTGCCAGCAGTGAAGTGGGGGGTGGTGAGCAGTTCTTC
TRBD1	-	TRBJ1-5	TRBV11-2	CASSLDGGGGSNQPQHF	TGTGCCAGCAGCTTAGATGGAGGGGGCGGTAGCAATCAGCCCCAGCATTTT
TRBD2	few	TRBJ2-5	TRBV5-1	CAIPGGGKQETQYF	TGCGCCATCCCGGGAGGGGGGAAACAAGAGACCCAGTACTTC
TRBD1	-	TRBJ1-3	TRBV9	CASEEGQGLGNTIYF	TGTGCCAGCGAGGAAGGACAGGGTTTAGGAAACACCATATATTTT
TRBD1	-	TRBJ1-6	TRBV6-5	CASSYRDSNSPLHF	TGTGCCAGCAGTTACCGGGACAGTAATTCACCCCTCCACTTT
TRBD1	-	TRBJ2-1	TRBV27	CASSPPDRVSRIYNEQFF	TGTGCCAGCAGTCCCCCCGACAGGGTCAGTCGAATATACAATGAGCAGTTCTTC
-	-	TRBJ2-7	TRBV7-2	CASRRTELSYEQYF	TGTGCCAGCAGACGAACGGAGTTGTCATACGAGCAGTACTTC
-	once	TRBJ2-1	TRBV7-9	CATQRPGFNEQFF	TGTGCCACCCAGAGACCGGGATTCAATGAGCAGTTCTTC
TRBD2	-	TRBJ2-5	TRBV7-6	CASSPTATSGGQGTQYF	TGTGCCAGCAGCCCCACCGCGACTAGCGGGGGCCAAGGGACCCAGTACTTC
TRBD1	few	TRBJ2-5	TRBV5-1	CASSLLPNTGVETQYF	TGCGCCAGCAGCCTTCTCCCTAATACAGGGGTCGAGACCCAGTACTTC
TRBD1	-	TRBJ2-6	TRBV30	CAWSFLRTGGFSGANVLTF	TGTGCCTGGTCGTTCCTCCGGACAGGGGGATTCTCTGGGGCCAACGTCCTGACTTTC
-	-	TRBJ1-1	TRBV30	CAWTVRGNTEAFF	TGTGCCTGGACCGTCCGGGGGAACACTGAAGCTTTCTTT
-	-	TRBJ1-2	TRBV5-1	CASSLGSFGDGYTF	-
TRBD1	-	TRBJ1-2	TRBV2	CASRWTGGLGGYTF	TGTGCCAGCAGGTGGACAGGGGGCTTGGGGGGCTACACCTTC
-	-	TRBJ1-2	TRBV25-1	CASSDKGTPGGYGYTF	TGTGCCAGCAGTGACAAGGGAACCCCAGGAGGCTATGGCTACACCTTC
-	-	TRBJ2-7	TRBV4-1	CASSQRVDYEQYF	TGCGCCAGCAGCCAACGAGTTGACTACGAGCAGTACTTC
-	once	TRBJ2-7	TRBV5-1	CASSSSYPRGEQYF	TGCGCCAGCAGCTCCTCCTATCCTAGAGGCGAGCAGTACTTC
-	-	TRBJ2-7	TRBV5-1	CASSGQGSSYEQYF	TGCGCCAGCAGCGGTCAGGGGAGCTCCTACGAGCAGTACTTC
TRBD1	-	TRBJ1-4	TRBV9	CASSPFSDRATSNEKLFF	TGTGCCAGCAGCCCATTTTCGGACAGGGCTACCTCTAATGAAAAACTGTTTTTT
TRBD2	-	TRBJ2-5	TRBV11-2	CASSFSGGSEETQYF	TGTGCCAGCAGCTTTAGCGGGGGGTCTGAGGAGACCCAGTACTTC
-	-	TRBJ1-1	TRBV5-1	CASSFQLAKPAGAFF	TGCGCCAGCAGCTTTCAGTTGGCCAAGCCCGCAGGAGCTTTCTTT
TRBD2	-	TRBJ2-5	TRBV6-5	CASRLAGEETQYF	TGTGCCAGCAGACTAGCGGGGGAAGAGACCCAGTACTTC
TRBD1	-	TRBJ1-4	TRBV7-9	CASSRATGRDEKLFF	TGTGCCAGCAGCAGAGCGACAGGGCGCGATGAAAAACTGTTTTTT
-	few	TRBJ2-1	TRBV7-2	CASSLSGSSYNEQFF	TGTGCCAGCAGCTTAAGCGGAAGCTCCTACAATGAGCAGTTCTTC
TRBD2	-	TRBJ2-2	TRBV6-1	CASSKGIGGGAPGELFF	TGTGCCAGCAGTAAAGGGATTGGCGGGGGGGCCCCCGGGGAGCTGTTTTTT
-	-	TRBJ2-7	TRBV7-9	CASSSGTGGYEQYF	TGTGCCAGCAGCAGCGGGACAGGAGGCTACGAGCAGTACTTC
-	-	TRBJ1-6	TRBV6-1	CASSEGGARYSPLHF	TGTGCCAGCAGTGAGGGGGGGGCGCGGTATTCACCCCTCCACTTT
-	-	TRBJ2-3	TRBV18	CASSLDSGDTQYF	TGTGCCAGCTCCCTCGATTCAGGCGATACGCAGTATTTT
TRBD2	few	TRBJ2-3	TRBV5-6	CASSAVHSGGIGTDTQYF	TGTGCCAGCAGCGCCGTGCACAGCGGGGGGATTGGGACAGATACGCAGTATTTT
-	-	TRBJ1-4	TRBV14	CASSQDREWDEKLFF	TGTGCCAGCAGCCAAGATCGGGAGTGGGATGAAAAACTGTTTTTT
-	few	TRBJ2-5	TRBV6-1	CASSEPSTGKGTQYF	TGTGCCAGCAGTGAACCCTCTACAGGGAAGGGGACCCAGTACTTC
-	-	TRBJ1-2	TRBV27	CHVRPRWGLPNYGYTF	TGTCACGTCAGACCCCGGTGGGGCCTCCCTAACTATGGCTACACCTTC
TRBD2	-	TRBJ2-1	TRBV6-1	CASSPLAGTYNEQFF	TGTGCCAGCAGTCCACTAGCGGGCACCTACAATGAGCAGTTCTTC
-	-	TRBJ1-2	TRBV6-1	CASSYQSGGPYGYTF	TGTGCCAGCTCCTATCAGTCCGGGGGGCCCTATGGCTACACCTTC
-	-	TRBJ2-7	TRBV6-1	CASSGRQSVGKWGYEQYF	TGTGCCAGCAGTGGCAGACAGTCGGTAGGGAAATGGGGCTACGAGCAGTACTTC
-	-	TRBJ2-3	TRBV6-1	CASSVRGSLTDTQYF	TGTGCCAGCAGTGTGCGGGGTTCCCTCACAGATACGCAGTATTTT
-	-	TRBJ1-2	TRBV6-1	CASNRLSLRYTF	TGTGCCAGCAACCGACTAAGTCTGCGCTACACCTTC
TRBD1	-	TRBJ1-2	TRBV7-3	CASSWTGGNGYTF	TGTGCCAGCAGCTGGACAGGGGGTAATGGCTACACCTTC
-	-	TRBJ1-1	TRBV5-1	CASSVEWATSEAFF	TGCGCCAGCAGCGTCGAATGGGCCACCTCTGAAGCTTTCTTT
TRBD1	-	TRBJ2-3	TRBV5-1	CASSLSLQGAADTQYF	TGCGCCAGCAGTCTGAGCTTACAGGGGGCGGCAGATACGCAGTATTTT
-	-	TRBJ1-2	TRBV21-1	CASSTEGQGTHGYTF	TGTGCCAGCAGCACGGAAGGACAGGGAACACACGGCTACACCTTC
TRBD1	-	TRBJ1-5	TRBV6-1	CASSGITGGLYSNQPQHF	TGTGCCAGCAGTGGGATAACAGGGGGCCTATATAGCAATCAGCCCCAGCATTTT
-	-	TRBJ2-3	TRBV28	CASRGGASTDTQYF	TGTGCCAGCAGAGGGGGGGCGAGCACAGATACGCAGTATTTT
TRBD1	-	TRBJ2-4	TRBV5-1	CASSYGQGLAKNIQYF	TGCGCCAGCAGCTACGGACAGGGACTAGCCAAAAACATTCAGTACTTC
TRBD1	-	TRBJ1-2	TRBV4-2	CASSHGGQGNYGYTF	TGTGCCAGCAGCCATGGGGGACAGGGGAACTATGGCTACACCTTC
-	-	TRBJ2-7	TRBV28	CASSLAGSLGYEQYF	TGTGCCAGCAGTTTGGCCGGGTCTCTCGGGTACGAGCAGTACTTC
TRBD2	-	TRBJ2-7	TRBV28	CASSPYSGGLYYEQYF	TGTGCCAGCTCCCCCTACAGCGGGGGGCTTTACTACGAGCAGTACTTC